These T cell receptor beta chains were read from a single sample in a study of blood T cells in healthy people across ages. TCRdb passed the 5' RACE reads through MiXCR, listing each CDR3 protein once. The repertoire holds about 780,000 distinct CDR3 sequences, roughly 25% seen once, with around 3% in the top ten. The sample also formed part of further work on T cells of mothers and their children.

The sample consisted of blood. Receptors were obtained from a boy under 18 in good health. The CDR3 runs from the conserved cysteine through the conserved F or W. D genes are given only for firm matches. Clone size is shown for a subset of rows, as once, few, many or a class of expanded clone.

V gene	D gene	J gene	clone size	CDR3 protein
TRBV4-2	-	TRBJ1-4	-	CASSQVMSGANEKLFF
TRBV10-2	TRBD2	TRBJ2-2	-	CASSTSGGASGELFF
TRBV7-3	-	TRBJ2-1	-	CASSPFGAHEQFF
TRBV20-1	-	TRBJ2-6	-	CSARAFGANVLTF
TRBV6-2/TRBV6-3	-	TRBJ2-7	-	CASRRATERSSYEQYF
TRBV5-1	-	TRBJ1-4	few	CASSGKQEKLFF
TRBV7-2	TRBD1	TRBJ1-4	few	CASSKEGQSNEKLFF
TRBV4-2	-	TRBJ2-3	-	CASSQVGDPDTQYF
TRBV7-8	-	TRBJ1-2	few	CASSLGFGTGPGDGYTF
TRBV2	TRBD1	TRBJ1-4	-	CASSLLGTVNEKLFF
TRBV7-3	-	TRBJ1-5	few	CASSLVLRAPKHF
TRBV20-1	-	TRBJ2-1	-	CSASGRTYNEQFF
TRBV7-2	-	TRBJ2-5	-	CASSTTGRSPETQYF
TRBV12-3/TRBV12-4	-	TRBJ2-3	few	CASTEGSADTQYF
TRBV20-1	-	TRBJ1-1	few	CSATLDPGVNTEAFF
TRBV6-6	TRBD1	TRBJ2-6	-	CASSYTQGDGANVLTF
TRBV5-1	TRBD2	TRBJ2-7	-	CASSRTSGLYEQYF
TRBV29-1	-	TRBJ2-2	-	CSVTTGTPYLVTGELFF
TRBV12-3/TRBV12-4	-	TRBJ2-4	-	CASSTLRLAKNIQYF
TRBV7-2	TRBD2	TRBJ2-7	-	CASSQTSGAYLSYEQYF
TRBV5-1	-	-	-	CASSLESDTGELFF
TRBV29-1	TRBD2	-	-	CSVEASGGIYNEQFF
TRBV18	TRBD1	TRBJ2-2	-	CASSPSTPRGPNTGELFF
TRBV6-4	-	TRBJ2-5	-	CAIPEALRTGHQETQYF
TRBV6-5	-	TRBJ1-6	few	CASSYSVQGINNSPLHF
TRBV20-1	-	TRBJ1-2	few	CSARPGPTNYGYTF
TRBV10-3	-	-	-	CAISFQGTQFF
TRBV10-3	TRBD2	TRBJ2-1	many	CAISESRGLDNEQFF
TRBV7-9	-	TRBJ2-7	few	CASSLIADTYEQYF
TRBV14	-	TRBJ1-2	few	CASSQDSPYGYTF
TRBV4-1	-	TRBJ1-2	once	CASSQGGGQTNYGYTF
TRBV12-3/TRBV12-4	-	TRBJ1-1	-	CASSFWAPVDTEAFF
TRBV11-2	-	TRBJ2-7	few	CASSLGHLNYEQYF
TRBV12-3/TRBV12-4	TRBD2	TRBJ2-2	-	CASPAGGPPTGELFF
TRBV7-2	-	TRBJ1-1	-	CASSLDPGLTEAFF
TRBV5-5	TRBD1	TRBJ2-3	-	CASSFQGARTDTQYF
TRBV5-1	-	TRBJ2-5	few	CAGSSQGQETQYF
TRBV7-2	-	TRBJ2-7	-	CASREIGSYEQYF
TRBV21-1	-	-	-	CASSKHNIYQETQYF
TRBV10-1	-	-	-	CASTSLIGNEQFF
TRBV7-3	-	TRBJ1-2	-	CASSGPGHFGYTF
TRBV10-3	TRBD1	TRBJ2-7	-	CAARPGQGGYEQYF
TRBV11-2	TRBD2	-	-	CASSFEGGAMYEQYF
TRBV6-5	-	TRBJ2-7	-	CASSYSGHTYEQYF
TRBV9	-	TRBJ2-3	few	CASSVVDQRDTQYF
TRBV7-9	TRBD1	TRBJ1-2	-	CASTQGGFGYGYTF
TRBV20-1	TRBD2	TRBJ2-3	few	CSAGRLARTDTQYF
TRBV20-1	-	TRBJ2-1	-	CSAFPTGTVSYNEQFF
TRBV27	-	TRBJ2-5	-	CASSASGTHGEEQYF
TRBV14	-	TRBJ1-1	few	CASSQDSRHTEAFF